This TCR beta chain appears in the sequencing data of a study of cytomegalovirus exposure and HLA in healthy donors. Study findings and constraints: In a later analysis, 16,951 TCR beta sequences were associated with HLA alleles at 0.05 false discovery rate.

CDR1 and CDR2 from the germline V gene are SGDLS and YYNGEE. The CDR3 loop spans 16 amino acids. With 5 bases clipped from V and 0 bases from J, the junction kept 11 bases outside the gene matches. Use of 60 Vbeta and 13 Jbeta primers characterized the PCR. TCRdb's copy holds only in-frame clones and misses some; the assay was immunoSEQ multiplex PCR. The table lists over 120,000 clones, 60% to 75% of them singletons. With respect to this clone: Its antigen is currently unknown.

This clonotype was sampled from a man between 25 and 39 years old in good health and CMV-seronegative. The source material was PBMCs. The chain links TRBV9 to TRBJ2-7, with 7 bases identical to TRBD1. In nucleotides, the CDR3 is TGTGCCAGCAGTCGAAGGGGGCTAGCCCCCTCCTACGAGCAGTACTTC. This gives the protein CASSRRGLAPSYEQYF.